These 9 T cell receptor beta chains originate from one sample sequenced in a study of Ad26.COV2.S vaccination and SARS-CoV-2 variants. Sequencing used immunoSEQ multiplex PCR; TCRdb keeps in-frame clones, though not all of them. The sample includes about 680,000 clones, 80% to 90% of them seen just once. Treatment given: 19 received Ad26.COV2.S at low or high dose, single or two shots; roughly five received placebo; per-sample allocation not given. Following the first vaccine or placebo injection, samples were taken on day 63. Sequencing was performed on peripheral blood, taken in a trial of Ad26.COV2.S vaccine versus placebo. The source is a person aged 18-60 years who received the Ad26.COV2.S COVID-19 vaccine or a placebo.

This clone was picked up one time. The chain employs TRBV4-3 and TRBJ2-7; 9 nucleotides line up with TRBD1. Germline CDR1 LGHNA, CDR2 YSLEER. V was clipped by 2 bases and J by 6 bases; unmatched bases: 8. The CDR3 totals 15 residues. The CDR3 DNA sequence: TGCGCCAGCAGCCAACAACAGGGGGCGCGTACCGAGCAGTACTTC. Its translation is CASSQQQGARTEQYF.

In this sample, this clone turned up once. The rearrangement joins TRBV6-5 to TRBJ2-3, with D maybe TRBD1 (6 bases). From germline, CDR1 is MNHEY and CDR2 SVGAGI. The length of the CDR3 is 13 residues. Trimming took 6 bases from V and 8 from J, leaving 15 bases between them. The CDR3 DNA sequence: TGTGCCAGCAGCCGGACCGGACAGTCTACGCAGTATTTT. Protein product: CASSRTGQSTQYF.

The rearrangement links TRBV19 to TRBJ1-1; 10 positions match TRBD1. Germline V gene lookup returns CDR1 LNHDA and CDR2 SQIVND (reference sequence). The CDR3 extends over 18 amino acids. Trimming at V came to 5 bases and at J to 0 bases, leaving 12 bases not matched to a gene. The CDR3 nucleotides read TGTGCCAGTAGTGCCTCCGGGACAGGGGCGAACATGAACACTGAAGCTTTCTTT. Translation gives CASSASGTGANMNTEAFF.

This clone was observed a single time. The chain combines TRBV30 with TRBJ2-7; 11 positions match TRBD1. The germline V gene has CDR1 GTSNPN and CDR2 SVGIG (reference sequence). CDR3 length equals 16 residues. The J segment lost 2 bases and the V segment lost 0 bases, leaving 6 bases of the junction unmatched. CDR3 sequence: CAWSVRRTGGTYEQYF. The DNA for the CDR3 is TGTGCCTGGAGTGTACGAAGGACAGGGGGCACCTACGAGCAGTACTTC.

The chain joins TRBV7-2 to TRBJ2-1; 7 bases match TRBD1. The CDR3 covers 15 residues. The V gene's germline CDR1 is SGHTA and CDR2 FQGNSA. V gave up 5 bases and J gave up 0 bases; unmatched junction bases: 4. CDR3 DNA: TGTGCCAGCAGCCCGCACAGGGGCTCCTACAATGAGCAGTTCTTC. This sequence encodes CASSPHRGSYNEQFF.

This rearrangement joins TRBV19 to TRBJ1-1, with 9 nucleotides matching TRBD1. Germline values: CDR1 LNHDA, CDR2 SQIVND (reference sequence). V dropped 5 bases and J dropped 5; count of bases not matched to a gene: 9. The CDR3 length is 15 residues. The CDR3 protein is CASSPVRQGDTEAFF. The CDR3 DNA is TGTGCCAGTAGTCCGGTTAGACAGGGGGATACTGAAGCTTTCTTT.

V gene TRBV7-9 combines with J gene TRBJ2-3; D might be TRBD1 (6 bases). Germline CDR1 is SEHNR and CDR2 is FQNEAQ (reference sequence). The CDR3 has 14 amino acids. Trimming shortened V by 8 bases and J by 2 bases, and 14 bases separated the two germline ends. CDR3 protein: CASLQGLSTDTQYF. The DNA of the CDR3 is TGTGCCAGCTTACAGGGCTTATCCACAGATACGCAGTATTTT.

With respect to this clone: Other DNA sequences of this sample code for an identical CDR3. The V call is TRBV19, the J call TRBJ2-7; 7 positions agree with TRBD1. V shed 4 bases, J shed 2 bases, and the junction held 8 bases outside the gene matches. Germline CDR1 reads LNHDA; CDR2 reads SQIVND (reference sequence). The CDR3 runs 15 residues. The CDR3 region is CASSTRTGSPYEQYF. The CDR3 DNA is TGTGCCAGTAGTACAAGGACAGGTTCTCCCTACGAGCAGTACTTC.

The V gene is TRBV27, the J gene TRBJ2-3, with 14 bases aligning to TRBD2. Losses at the gene ends were 1 base for V and 12 bases for J; bases not matched to a gene: 3. CDR3 length: 14 amino acids. The germline V gene has CDR1 MNHEY and CDR2 SMNVEV (reference sequence). CDR3 sequence: CASSLWTSGGPQYF. In DNA, the CDR3 is TGTGCCAGCAGTTTATGGACTAGCGGGGGGCCCCAGTATTTT.